Presented here are 20 T cell receptor beta chains from one specimen sequenced in a study of long-term antiretroviral therapy in people with HIV. An immunoSEQ assay, version v3.0, was performed at survey level. Only in-frame clones appear in the TCRdb table, and some are missing; sequencing was by immunoSEQ multiplex PCR. The sample has about 29,000 clones; more than 70% are singletons. The specimen was unsorted PBMCs, collected 1.5 years before starting antiretroviral therapy. These receptors came from a young man with HIV.

The chain joins TRBV27 to TRBJ2-2; 7 nucleotides line up with TRBD1. This CDR3 has 13 amino acids. The junction had 3 bases not matched to a gene; V was cut back by 10 bases and J by 1 base. The V gene's germline CDR1 is MNHEY and CDR2 SMNVEV (reference sequence). The CDR3 is CAIGTENTGELFF. The CDR3 DNA sequence: TGTGCCATCGGGACAGAGAACACCGGGGAGCTGTTTTTT.

The rearrangement links TRBV9 to TRBJ1-3, with D unresolved. Germline V CDR1 and CDR2: SGDLS, YYNGEE. The V gene lost 4 bases and the J gene lost 0 bases, with 8 bases spanning the gap. This CDR3 comprises 14 residues. CDR3 nucleotides: TGTGCCAGCAGCTACGGGGTCTCTGGAAACACCATATATTTT. This codes for CASSYGVSGNTIYF.

V and J are TRBV15 and TRBJ2-2, with D possibly matching TRBD2 (5 bases). This CDR3 is 15 amino acids long. CDR1 and CDR2 (germline): LNHNV, YYDKDF (reference sequence). V was cut by 5 bases and J by 5 bases, with 15 bases left in between. CDR3 in amino acids: CATSQGSVGTGELFF. CDR3 nucleotide sequence: TGTGCCACCAGCCAAGGGAGTGTGGGGACCGGGGAGCTGTTTTTT.

This rearrangement joins TRBV28 to TRBJ2-5; 8 bases fit TRBD1. Trimming took 6 bases from V and 4 from J; bases not matched to a gene: 7. The CDR3 is 14 residues long. Germline CDR1 and CDR2: MDHEN and SYDVKM. The DNA for the CDR3 is TGTGCCAGCAGGGGGGCAGGGGGCGTAGAGACCCAGTACTTC. Amino acids: CASRGAGGVETQYF.

This sequence joins TRBV5-6 and TRBJ2-7, with 7 bases aligning to TRBD2. CDR1 is SGHDT, CDR2 YYEEEE, per germline. The CDR3 runs 16 residues. J was trimmed by 0 bases and V by 3 bases; bases with no gene match: 9. The CDR3 DNA reads as TGTGCCAGCAGCTCCCTCGGGGGGATGTCCTCCTACGAGCAGTACTTC. It encodes CASSSLGGMSSYEQYF.

This sequence joins TRBV5-6 and TRBJ2-7; D could derive from TRBD1 or TRBD2 (5 bases each). Trimming shortened V by 0 bases and J by 0 bases, and 7 bases separated the two germline ends. The CDR3 has 14 residues. Germline CDR1 is SGHDT and CDR2 is YYEEEE. For the CDR3, the DNA is TGTGCCAGCAGCTTGGTGGGACGCTCCTACGAGCAGTACTTC. Protein sequence: CASSLVGRSYEQYF.

The chain is built from TRBV5-1 and TRBJ2-5; a weak D match, TRBD2 (5 bases). This CDR3 contains 12 residues. V was cut by 4 bases and J by 5 bases, with 9 bases left in between. Germline CDR1 and CDR2: SGHRS and YFSETQ. The CDR3 protein is CASSRTGETQYF. CDR3 in DNA: TGCGCCAGCAGCCGGACGGGGGAGACCCAGTACTTC. Full variable domain (remainder filled in from reference TRBV5-1 and TRBJ2-5): KAGVTQTPRYLIKTRGQQVTLSCSPISGHRSVSWYQQTPGQGLQFLFEYFSETQRNKGNFPGRFSGRQFSNSRSEMNVSTLELGDSALYLCASSRTGETQYFGPGTRLLVL.

The rearrangement joins TRBV10-3 to TRBJ1-4; the D gene is possibly TRBD1 (6 bases). The germline V gene encodes CDR1 ENHRY and CDR2 SYGVKD. This CDR3 has 12 amino acids. V gave up 8 bases and J gave up 7 bases, with 11 bases separating them. CDR3 sequence: CAIGTPSEKLFF. CDR3 nucleotides: TGTGCCATCGGGACACCCTCTGAAAAACTGTTTTTT.

The genes are TRBV11-1 and TRBJ2-2; no clear D gene. The CDR3 has 17 amino acids. V was pared by 5 bases and J by 4 bases, with 20 bases between. Germline values: CDR1 SGHAT, CDR2 FQDESV (reference sequence). CDR3 protein: CASSTPWAGSSTGELFF. The CDR3 DNA reads TGTGCCAGCAGCACTCCTTGGGCAGGCTCCAGCACCGGGGAGCTGTTTTTT.

The CDR3 sequence is CASGQGPLQSSYEQYF. CDR3 nucleotide sequence: TGTGCCAGTGGACAGGGGCCCCTCCAGAGCTCCTACGAGCAGTACTTC. The chain links TRBV5-6 to TRBJ2-7, with TRBD1 matching over 9 bases. V was pared by 8 bases and J by 0 bases, with 12 bases of the junction left unmatched. CDR3 length equals 16 residues. In germline, CDR1 is SGHDT, CDR2 YYEEEE. The full variable domain, in which reference TRBV5-6 and TRBJ2-7 provide the parts outside the CDR3, is DAGVTQSPTHLIKTRGQQVTLRCSPKSGHDTVSWYQQALGQGPQFIFQYYEEEERQRGNFPDRFSGHQFPNYSSELNVNALLLGDSALYLCASGQGPLQSSYEQYFGPGTRLTVT.

V gene TRBV25-1 combines with J gene TRBJ2-7, with 7 bases matching TRBD1. The CDR3 is made up of 11 amino acids. The germline V gene has CDR1 MGHDK and CDR2 SYGVNS. V shed 9 bases, J shed 2 bases, and the junction held 1 base outside the gene matches. The CDR3, as DNA: TGTGCCAGTGGACAGGCCTACGAGCAGTACTTC. It codes for CASGQAYEQYF.

A few counts support this clone. The chain has TRBV4-2 and TRBJ2-5; D not resolved. CDR3 length: 15 amino acids. Germline CDR1 LGHNA, CDR2 YNFKEQ. V lost 4 bases, J lost 1 base, and 13 bases lay in between. The CDR3 protein is CASSRGGEIQETQYF. CDR3 DNA sequence: TGTGCCAGCAGCCGCGGCGGCGAGATCCAAGAGACCCAGTACTTC.

The rearrangement joins TRBV5-6 to TRBJ1-2, with D possibly being TRBD1 (5 bases). Trimming took off 0 bases at V and 4 bases at J, with 13 bases between the two ends. This CDR3 has 15 residues. The germline V gene has CDR1 SGHDT and CDR2 YYEEEE. CDR3 nucleotides: TGTGCCAGCAGCTTGGGAGGGCACGGGGCCTATGGCTACACCTTC. Translation: CASSLGGHGAYGYTF.

This clone was detected a few times. The J gene is TRBJ2-3, the V gene TRBV2, with 7 bases identical to TRBD1. From germline, CDR1 is SNHLY and CDR2 FYNNEI. The CDR3 runs to 16 residues. V trimming: 1 base; J trimming: 0 bases; junction bases outside the gene matches: 4. In DNA form, the CDR3 reads TGTGCCAGCAGTGAAGGGACAGGTTCTAGCACAGATACGCAGTATTTT. Its protein is CASSEGTGSSTDTQYF.

The chain joins TRBV7-8 to TRBJ2-6; D perhaps matches TRBD2 (6 bases). CDR3 length: 17 amino acids. The V and J ends lost 5 bases and 0 bases respectively, with 14 bases between them. Germline values: CDR1 SGHVS, CDR2 FQNEAQ. The CDR3 nucleotides are TGTGCCAGCAGCCCCTGGCGGGAACTCTCTGGGGCCAACGTCCTGACTTTC. Amino acid sequence: CASSPWRELSGANVLTF. The complete variable domain, with remaining parts taken from reference TRBV7-8 and TRBJ2-6, reads GAGVSQSPRYKVAKRGQDVALRCDPISGHVSLFWYQQALGQGPEFLTYFQNEAQLDKSGLPSDRFFAERPEGSVSTLKIQRTQQEDSAVYLCASSPWRELSGANVLTFGAGSRLTVL.

V and J are TRBV6-1 and TRBJ2-5, with D tentatively TRBD1 (6 bases). Per germline, CDR1 MNHNS and CDR2 SASEGT. This CDR3 spans 13 amino acids. V gave up 5 bases and J gave up 2 bases, with 9 bases separating them. CDR3 sequence (DNA): TGTGCCAGCAGTCGTACAGGGCAAGAGACCCAGTACTTC. Translated, it gives CASSRTGQETQYF.

As regards this clone: Given a much more abundant clone one base away, this may be a read error. J is TRBJ2-7 and V is TRBV4-3, with TRBD2 identical over 8 bases. Germline trimming cut 5 bases from V and 2 bases from J; bases unmatched to any gene: 5. This CDR3 is 14 amino acids long. Germline V gene lookup returns CDR1 LGHNA and CDR2 YSLEER. CDR3 amino acids: CASSKRESPYEQYF. The CDR3 nucleotides are TGCGCCAGCAGCAAGCGGGAGTCCCCCTACGAGCAGTACTTC.

The chain is built from TRBV19 and TRBJ2-3; D remains ambiguous. Trimming shortened V by 5 bases and J by 0 bases, and 12 bases separated the two germline ends. This CDR3 region has 15 residues. CDR1 is LNHDA and CDR2 is SQIVND in the germline V gene (reference sequence). The CDR3 loop reads CASSPWWDSTDTQYF. CDR3 bases: TGTGCCAGTAGTCCTTGGTGGGATAGCACAGATACGCAGTATTTT.

J is TRBJ1-1 and V is TRBV5-4, with D perhaps matching TRBD1 (5 bases). V was trimmed by 4 bases and J by 1 base, leaving 14 bases between them. CDR3 length: 15 residues. Per germline, CDR1 SGHNT and CDR2 YYREEE (reference sequence). The CDR3 sequence: CASSHTGGGNTEAFF. The CDR3 DNA sequence: TGTGCCAGCAGCCACACCGGGGGGGGGAACACTGAAGCTTTCTTT.

The V gene is TRBV13, the J gene TRBJ2-7; the D gene is possibly TRBD1 (6 bases). CDR3 length equals 14 residues. Germline V lookup: CDR1 PRHDT, CDR2 FYEKMQ (reference sequence). The germline V and J ends were trimmed by 5 bases and 3 bases, with 14 bases remaining between them. In DNA form, the CDR3 reads TGTGCCAGCAGCGCACGGGACACTATCTACGAGCAGTACTTC. Translating gives CASSARDTIYEQYF.